Listed here are 31 T cell receptor beta chains from one sample, sequenced in a study of blood T cell repertoires in COVID-19. Only in-frame clones appear in the TCRdb table, and some are missing; sequencing was by immunoSEQ multiplex PCR. Of 200,000 or so clones listed, just over 85% are singletons. Sequenced sample: peripheral blood. The receptors stem from a man over 45 with acute or convalescent COVID-19.

The genes are TRBV6-5 and TRBJ1-6, with a tentative D call TRBD1 (6 bases). CDR1 and CDR2 from the germline V gene are MNHEY and SVGAGI. The V gene lost 2 bases and the J gene lost 5 bases, with 10 bases spanning the gap. The CDR3 covers 15 residues. The CDR3 reads CASSYGGAHNSPLHF. The DNA for the CDR3 is TGTGCCAGCAGTTACGGGGGGGCCCATAATTCACCCCTCCACTTT.

This clone has only one observation. V and J are TRBV23-1 and TRBJ1-3; D call uncertain. TRBV23-1 is marked as an open reading frame, function uncertain. The CDR3 is made up of 15 amino acids. Trimming removed 6 bases at V and 0 bases at J, with 12 bases between. Written as DNA, the CDR3 is TGCGCCAGCAGAAGGCAGGCCTCCTCTGGAAACACCATATATTTT. This sequence encodes CASRRQASSGNTIYF.

This chain links TRBV3-1 (or the pseudogene TRBV3-2) with TRBJ1-5, with 8 bases that match TRBD1. The CDR3 covers 15 residues. The trim removed 2 bases at V and 6 bases at J, leaving 6 bases unmatched. Per the germline V gene, CDR1 is LGHDT and CDR2 is YNNKEL (reference sequence). The CDR3 nucleotides read TGTGCCAGCAGCCAATTTGGACAGGGTGCTCAGCCCCAGCATTTT. It yields the protein CASSQFGQGAQPQHF.

This chain connects TRBV6-5 to TRBJ1-6; TRBD1 agrees at 7 bases. The length of the CDR3 is 14 residues. Germline V gives CDR1 MNHEY, CDR2 SVGAGI. V shed 4 bases and J 10 bases; nucleotides not matched to a gene: 7. CDR3 amino acids: CASSSYRGGSPLHF. CDR3 DNA sequence: TGTGCCAGCAGTTCCTACAGGGGAGGATCACCCCTCCACTTT.

The chain links TRBV5-1 to TRBJ2-2, with TRBD1 matching 12 bases. There are 16 residues in the CDR3. Germline trimming cut 4 bases from V and 4 bases from J; bases unmatched to any gene: 5. Germline V gene sequence: CDR1 SGHRS, CDR2 YFSETQ. CDR3: CASSRDRGLPTGELFF. CDR3 coding DNA: TGCGCCAGCAGCAGGGACAGGGGGCTCCCCACCGGGGAGCTGTTTTTT.

V gene TRBV2 combines with J gene TRBJ1-5; 7 bases line up with TRBD1. The V gene end was trimmed by 3 bases and the J gene end by 3 bases; junction bases not matched to a gene: 5. CDR1 and CDR2 from the germline V gene are SNHLY and FYNNEI. The CDR3 extends over 15 amino acids. The CDR3 DNA is TGTGCCAGCAGTGATGAGGGACAGCCCAATCAGCCCCAGCATTTT. It codes for CASSDEGQPNQPQHF.

The CDR3 sequence is CASAVDGVREQYF. CDR3 sequence (DNA): TGTGCTAGTGCCGTAGACGGGGTCCGGGAGCAGTACTTC. The chain carries TRBV12-5 and TRBJ2-7, with TRBD2 as a possible D gene (5 bases). Germline V gene sequence: CDR1 LGHNT, CDR2 FRNRAP. This CDR3 spans 13 amino acids. The V end lost 7 bases, the J end lost 7 bases, and 17 bases lay between the germline ends.

V gene TRBV7-9 combines with J gene TRBJ2-5; 7 positions match TRBD2. The V gene end was trimmed by 5 bases and the J gene end by 1 base; junction bases not matched to a gene: 4. This CDR3 has 14 amino acids. Germline V lookup: CDR1 SEHNR, CDR2 FQNEAQ (reference sequence). CDR3 in DNA: TGTGCCAGCAGCAGGGCTAGCGGCCAAGAGACCCAGTACTTC. This translates into CASSRASGQETQYF.

This sequence joins TRBV3-1 (or the pseudogene TRBV3-2) and TRBJ2-6, with 7 positions matching TRBD1. CDR3 length: 19 amino acids. Germline assignment: CDR1 LGHDT and CDR2 YNNKEL (reference sequence). The trim removed 0 bases at V and 0 bases at J, leaving 8 bases unmatched. The CDR3 here is CASSQDRQGRASGANVLTF. CDR3 in DNA: TGTGCCAGCAGCCAAGATCGACAGGGAAGGGCCTCTGGGGCCAACGTCCTGACTTTC.

The chain couples TRBV5-4 to TRBJ2-7; D gene unclear. Per the germline V gene, CDR1 is SGHNT and CDR2 is YYREEE (reference sequence). CDR3 length: 15 residues. V dropped 0 bases and J dropped 0 bases, with 10 bases sitting between them. This chain's CDR3 is CASSLDGSRSYEQYF. DNA of the CDR3: TGTGCCAGCAGCTTGGATGGTAGCCGCTCCTACGAGCAGTACTTC.

The chain couples TRBV5-1 to TRBJ1-2; D perhaps matches TRBD1 (6 bases). V lost 5 bases and J lost 4, with 15 bases in between. CDR3 length equals 14 residues. Germline loops: CDR1 SGHRS, CDR2 YFSETQ. Here the CDR3 reads CASRKDRETYGYTF. In DNA form, the CDR3 reads TGCGCCAGCAGAAAGGACAGAGAAACCTATGGCTACACCTTC.

This clone was seen only once. V is TRBV16 and J is TRBJ1-2, with D unclear. This CDR3 has 13 amino acids. Deletions cut 4 bases from V and 4 bases from J, with 10 bases between. CDR1 KGHSY and CDR2 FQNENV come from the germline V gene. This CDR3 is CASSPRLTYGYTF. In DNA, the CDR3 is TGTGCCAGCAGCCCCAGGCTCACCTATGGCTACACCTTC. The whole variable domain, filled in from reference TRBV16 and TRBJ1-2, reads GEEVAQTPKHLVRGEGQKAKLYCAPIKGHSYVFWYQQVLKNEFKFLISFQNENVFDETGMPKERFSAKCLPNSPCSLEIQATKLEDSAVYFCASSPRLTYGYTFGSGTRLTVV.

V usage is TRBV3-1 (or the pseudogene TRBV3-2) and J usage is TRBJ1-2; the D is unclear. Trimming left V 1 base short and J 3 bases short, with 12 bases between. Germline CDR1 and CDR2: LGHDT and YNNKEL (reference sequence). This CDR3 spans 15 amino acids. The CDR3 here is CASSQVGGGDYGYTF. Here the CDR3 DNA reads TGTGCCAGCAGCCAAGTCGGAGGTGGCGACTATGGCTACACCTTC.

The V gene is TRBV10-3, the J gene TRBJ1-5; 8 nucleotides line up with TRBD1. This CDR3 spans 15 amino acids. J lost 2 bases, V lost 2 bases, and 2 bases had no gene match. Germline-derived CDR1 and CDR2 are ENHRY and SYGVKD. CDR3 residues: CAISEETGGNQPQHF. CDR3 nucleotide sequence: TGTGCCATCAGTGAGGAGACAGGGGGCAATCAGCCCCAGCATTTT.

DNA of the CDR3: TGTGCCAGTAGACGAACGACAGGGGCAAATCAGCCCCAGCATTTT. Protein: CASRRTTGANQPQHF. This chain joins TRBV19 and TRBJ1-5, with TRBD1 identical over 8 bases. Germline CDR1 reads LNHDA; CDR2 reads SQIVND (reference sequence). V gave up 6 bases and J gave up 4 bases; unmatched junction bases: 8. The CDR3 totals 15 residues.

The chain couples TRBV5-1 to TRBJ1-2, with 10 bases identical to TRBD1. Trimming cost V 3 bases and J 6 bases; bases outside gene matches: 5. The CDR3 consists of 14 residues. Germline CDR1 reads SGHRS; CDR2 reads YFSETQ. The CDR3 region is CASSSDRGRNGYTF. CDR3 bases: TGCGCCAGCAGCTCTGACAGGGGGCGCAATGGCTACACCTTC. The complete variable domain, with remaining parts taken from reference TRBV5-1 and TRBJ1-2, reads KAGVTQTPRYLIKTRGQQVTLSCSPISGHRSVSWYQQTPGQGLQFLFEYFSETQRNKGNFPGRFSGRQFSNSRSEMNVSTLELGDSALYLCASSSDRGRNGYTFGSGTRLTVV.

This clone was counted a single time. The chain links TRBV10-3 to TRBJ1-1, with D unclear. V was clipped by 6 bases and J by 1 base, with 12 bases between them. The CDR3 is made up of 14 amino acids. Per the germline V gene, CDR1 is ENHRY and CDR2 is SYGVKD. Here the CDR3 DNA reads TGTGCCATCAGAGCGGCGGCATCGAACACTGAAGCTTTCTTT. This gives the protein CAIRAAASNTEAFF.

About this clone itself: Sequence at one end of the junction differs from germline and may be a read error. The genes are TRBV6-5 and TRBJ2-3; 9 bases align to TRBD1. The CDR3 sequence is 16 residues long. The V gene's germline CDR1 is MNHEY and CDR2 SVGAGI. The CDR3 DNA sequence: TGTGCCAGCACTTACAGGGGGCCCGGATTGACAGATACGCAGTATTTT. This gives the protein CASTYRGPGLTDTQYF.

CDR3 loop: CASSPPGHKMNTEAFF. The CDR3 nucleotides read TGTGCCAGCAGCCCCCCTGGACACAAAATGAACACTGAAGCTTTCTTT. The chain employs TRBV9 and TRBJ1-1; a possible D gene is TRBD1 (5 bases). The V gene lost 4 bases and the J gene lost 0 bases, with 16 bases spanning the gap. This CDR3 is 16 amino acids long. Germline-derived CDR1 and CDR2 are SGDLS and YYNGEE. Using reference TRBV9 and TRBJ1-1 for the parts outside the CDR3, the full variable domain is DSGVTQTPKHLITATGQRVTLRCSPRSGDLSVYWYQQSLDQGLQFLIQYYNGEERAKGNILERFSAQQFPDLHSELNLSSLELGDSALYFCASSPPGHKMNTEAFFGQGTRLTVV.

V and J are TRBV7-9 and TRBJ2-7; no clear D. Germline values: CDR1 SEHNR, CDR2 FQNEAQ (reference sequence). The CDR3 consists of 13 residues. Trimming shortened V by 0 bases and J by 3 bases, and 6 bases separated the two germline ends. The CDR3 is CASSLAQVYEQYF. The CDR3 DNA follows: TGTGCCAGCAGCTTAGCGCAGGTCTACGAGCAGTACTTC.

V gene TRBV6-5 combines with J gene TRBJ1-2, with D unclear. V lost 8 bases and J lost 5, with 15 bases in between. CDR3 size: 13 residues. The germline V gene encodes CDR1 MNHEY and CDR2 SVGAGI. CDR3 in amino acids: CASGREDLYGYTF. Here the CDR3 DNA reads TGTGCCAGCGGGAGAGAGGACCTTTATGGCTACACCTTC.

The chain carries TRBV21-1 and TRBJ1-1. TRBV21-1 has pseudogene status. This CDR3 contains 17 residues. Written as DNA, the CDR3 is TGTGCCAGCAAGCGCCCTGTTGGATCGACGGTGAACACTGAAGCTTTCTTT. Amino acid sequence: CASKRPVGSTVNTEAFF.

This chain links TRBV6-1 with TRBJ1-2; no reliable D call. The CDR3 has 15 residues. V was shortened by 0 bases and J by 0 bases, with 8 bases between the two germline ends. Germline CDR1 and CDR2: MNHNS and SASEGT. CDR3 residues: CASSEARSANYGYTF. In DNA, the CDR3 is TGTGCCAGCAGTGAAGCCAGGTCCGCTAACTATGGCTACACCTTC.

The genes are TRBV5-1 and TRBJ2-1; 9 positions agree with TRBD2. The CDR3 consists of 16 residues. Trimming at V came to 0 bases and at J to 10 bases, leaving 11 bases not matched to a gene. CDR1 and CDR2 (germline): SGHRS, YFSETQ. The CDR3 spells CASSLGASGAPREQFF. CDR3 in DNA: TGCGCCAGCAGCTTGGGGGCTAGCGGGGCCCCAAGGGAGCAGTTCTTC.

The rearrangement joins TRBV19 to TRBJ2-2; D perhaps matches TRBD2 (5 bases). CDR3 size: 14 residues. V lost 4 bases and J 8 bases, leaving 14 bases between the germline ends. Germline loops: CDR1 LNHDA, CDR2 SQIVND (reference sequence). The CDR3 nucleotides are TGTGCCAGTAGTAGGACTTCTGAAGTTGGGGAGCTGTTTTTT. Amino acids: CASSRTSEVGELFF.

This sequence joins TRBV18 and TRBJ2-5, with 11 bases fitting TRBD2. J lost 3 bases, V lost 1 base, and 4 bases had no gene match. This CDR3 is 16 amino acids long. Germline-derived CDR1 and CDR2 are KGHSH and LQKENI. The DNA of the CDR3 is TGTGCCAGCTCACCACGTTTACTAGCGGGGGAAGAGACCCAGTACTTC. Residues: CASSPRLLAGEETQYF. Supplemented by reference TRBV18 and TRBJ2-5, the full variable domain reads NAGVMQNPRHLVRRRGQEARLRCSPMKGHSHVYWYRQLPEEGLKFMVYLQKENIIDESGMPKERFSAEFPKEGPSILRIQQVVRGDSAAYFCASSPRLLAGEETQYFGPGTRLLVL.

This clone has only one observation. This sample also contains other DNA sequences that code for the same CDR3. The chain has TRBV5-1 and TRBJ1-1; D is possibly TRBD1 (6 bases). The CDR3 spans 14 residues. Trimming cost V 4 bases and J 0 bases, with 10 bases left between them. Germline CDR1 is SGHRS and CDR2 is YFSETQ. The DNA of the CDR3 is TGCGCCAGCAGCCAGGGGTCGGTGAACACTGAAGCTTTCTTT. Amino acid sequence: CASSQGSVNTEAFF.

Details on this clone: The junction does not match germline at one end; this may be a read error. The chain carries TRBV5-1 and TRBJ2-1, with a possible D match to TRBD1 (6 bases). The CDR3 is 18 residues long. Germline V gene data show CDR1 as SGHRS and CDR2 as YFSETQ. CDR3 sequence: CASSLGSGQSTSFNEQFF. The CDR3 DNA reads TGCGCCAGCAGCTTGGGATCCGGACAGTCCACTTCCTTCAATGAGCAGTTCTTC.

This chain connects TRBV27 to TRBJ2-3; TRBD2 agrees at 10 bases. Unmatched junction bases numbered 7, after V lost 6 bases and J lost 4 bases. CDR1 is MNHEY and CDR2 is SMNVEV in the germline V gene (reference sequence). The length of the CDR3 is 15 residues. This chain's CDR3 is CASSLAGAFPDTQYF. DNA of the CDR3: TGTGCCAGCAGCCTAGCGGGGGCCTTCCCAGATACGCAGTATTTT.

This chain links TRBV12-3 or TRBV12-4 with TRBJ1-1, with TRBD1 matching 8 bases. The CDR3 consists of 13 residues. Trimming took 6 bases from V and 2 from J; bases not matched to a gene: 2. The CDR3 nucleotides read TGTGCCAGCAGCGACAGGGGAAACACTGAAGCTTTCTTT. This encodes CASSDRGNTEAFF.

This chain uses TRBV5-4 with TRBJ2-3; D perhaps matches TRBD2 (5 bases). Germline CDR1 and CDR2: SGHNT and YYREEE (reference sequence). The length of the CDR3 is 17 residues. Trimming shortened V by 1 base and J by 1 base, and 16 bases separated the two germline ends. The CDR3 DNA reads as TGTGCCAGCAGCTTGCCGGACTGGATAAGGGGCACAGATACGCAGTATTTT. Translation: CASSLPDWIRGTDTQYF. The full variable domain, with the rest looked up from reference TRBV5-4 and TRBJ2-3, is ETGVTQSPTHLIKTRGQQVTLRCSSQSGHNTVSWYQQALGQGPQFIFQYYREEENGRGNFPPRFSGLQFPNYSSELNVNALELDDSALYLCASSLPDWIRGTDTQYFGPGTRLTVL.